The 19 T cell receptor beta chains below all came from one sample that was sequenced in a study of T cells in Graves' hyperthyroidism and ophthalmopathy. There were TCR beta CDR3 regions amplified from RNA transcripts. HTBI primers drove first-round RT-PCR of the TCR CDR3. TCRdb re-called the multiplex PCR reads through MiXCR, storing one row per CDR3 protein. The data show 500,000 or so distinct CDR3 sequences, roughly 16% seen once. Sequencing used blood. The receptors shown here come from a woman under 40 with Graves' ophthalmopathy.

Ten or more counts support this clonotype. The chain uses TRBV11-1 and TRBJ2-7; the match to TRBD2 covers 8 bases. The CDR3 contains 14 residues. Germline assignment: CDR1 SGHAT and CDR2 FQDESV (reference sequence). With 2 bases clipped from V and 3 bases from J, the junction kept 3 bases outside the gene matches. Here the CDR3 DNA reads TGTGCCAGCAGCTTATTCAGCGGGAGCTACGAGCAGTACTTC. Its translation is CASSLFSGSYEQYF.

Ten or more counts support this clonotype. This chain joins TRBV6-2 or TRBV6-3 and TRBJ2-7; D assignment may be TRBD1 or TRBD2 (5 bases each). CDR1 MNHEY and CDR2 SVGEGT come from the germline V gene. Trimming removed 2 bases at V and 1 base at J, with 27 bases between. CDR3 length: 20 amino acids. CDR3 protein: CASSYPSVVWDRVDSYEQYF. DNA for the CDR3: TGTGCCAGCAGTTACCCGAGCGTTGTTTGGGACCGGGTAGATTCCTACGAGCAGTACTTC.

Only a few counts were recorded for this clonotype. This chain links TRBV25-1 with TRBJ1-1; tentative D call: TRBD1 (5 bases). This CDR3 contains 13 residues. Trimming took 4 bases from V and 8 from J, leaving 14 bases between them. Germline CDR1 reads MGHDK; CDR2 reads SYGVNS. CDR3 loop: CASSVIGGAEAFF. The CDR3 bases are TGTGCCAGCAGTGTTATCGGGGGAGCCGAAGCTTTCTTT.

The chain is built from TRBV6-5 and TRBJ2-1, with D unclear. The CDR3 extends over 11 amino acids. From germline, CDR1 is MNHEY and CDR2 SVGAGI. Trimming took off 0 bases at V and 9 bases at J, with 3 bases between the two ends. CDR3 sequence reads: CASSYSTEQFF. CDR3 bases: TGTGCCAGCAGTTACTCGACTGAGCAGTTCTTC.

The chain employs TRBV12-5 and TRBJ1-4; unclear D gene. Looked up from germline, CDR1 is LGHNT and CDR2 is FRNRAP. This CDR3 region has 18 residues. Trimming shortened V by 0 bases and J by 4 bases, and 18 bases separated the two germline ends. The CDR3 DNA sequence: TGTGCTAGTGGTTTGGTAAAACCGACCGGGCCTATTAATGAAAAACTGTTTTTT. This encodes CASGLVKPTGPINEKLFF.

This clonotype has a count of ten or more. The chain uses TRBV12-3 or TRBV12-4 and TRBJ2-3; TRBD2 matches at 11 bases. This CDR3 region has 20 residues. The V and J ends lost 0 bases and 1 base, in that order; junction bases with no gene match: 12. CDR3 in DNA: TGTGCCAGCAGTTTAGCGGGGACTAGCGGAGAACGTATTGGCACAGATACGCAGTATTTT. Translation gives CASSLAGTSGERIGTDTQYF.

This clonotype was seen repeatedly, ten times or more. This CDR3 reads CASSQEFESTDTQYF. The CDR3, as DNA: TGTGCCAGCAGCCAAGAGTTTGAGAGTACAGATACGCAGTATTTT. This chain connects TRBV4-2 to TRBJ2-3, with no clear D. This CDR3 has 15 residues. The germline V gene encodes CDR1 LGHNA and CDR2 YNFKEQ. V lost 0 bases and J 3 bases, leaving 10 bases between the germline ends.

This clonotype turned up a few times. The chain recombines TRBV13 with TRBJ2-3, with 11 positions matching TRBD2. V lost 4 bases, J lost 5 bases, and 8 bases stayed unmatched. This CDR3 is 16 amino acids long. Germline V CDR1 and CDR2: PRHDT, FYEKMQ (reference sequence). The CDR3 region is CASSSRRGTSGDTQYF. The CDR3, as DNA: TGTGCCAGCAGCTCCAGGCGGGGGACTAGCGGAGATACGCAGTATTTT.

The J gene is TRBJ2-1, the V gene TRBV9; D uncertain. CDR1 SGDLS and CDR2 YYNGEE come from the germline V gene. Trimming left V 0 bases short and J 0 bases short, with 13 bases between. The CDR3 consists of 17 residues. As DNA, the CDR3 is TGTGCCAGCAGCGTAGGGGCCGGGTTAAGCTCCTACAATGAGCAGTTCTTC. Its protein product is CASSVGAGLSSYNEQFF.

This chain joins TRBV6-2 or TRBV6-3 and TRBJ2-5; 11 positions agree with TRBD2. Germline V gene data show CDR1 as MNHEY and CDR2 as SVGEGT. V dropped 5 bases and J dropped 13; count of bases not matched to a gene: 3. The CDR3 is made up of 11 amino acids. CDR3 coding DNA: TGTGCCAGCAGTCAGGGACTAGCGGCGTACTTC. Translated, it gives CASSQGLAAYF.

The J gene is TRBJ2-3, the V gene TRBV12-3 or TRBV12-4; tentatively, D is TRBD1 (6 bases). Trimming took 2 bases from V and 4 from J, leaving 13 bases between them. The CDR3 is 15 residues long. The CDR3 sequence: CASSLRGTRADTQYF. In DNA, the CDR3 is TGTGCCAGCAGTTTAAGGGGGACCCGCGCAGATACGCAGTATTTT.

The chain has TRBV2 and TRBJ1-5, with D unclear. Germline V gene data show CDR1 as SNHLY and CDR2 as FYNNEI. V shed 8 bases and J shed 5 bases, with 13 bases lying between them. The CDR3 is made up of 13 amino acids. CDR3 DNA sequence: TGTGCCAGCGGGCAAAGACCGGATCAGCCCCAGCATTTT. Amino acid sequence: CASGQRPDQPQHF.

The rearrangement joins TRBV11-1 to TRBJ1-3, with D perhaps matching TRBD1 (5 bases). Germline assignment: CDR1 SGHAT and CDR2 FQDESV (reference sequence). The CDR3 is made up of 14 amino acids. Trimming pared 4 bases from V and 0 bases from J, leaving 7 bases between. DNA of the CDR3: TGTGCCAGCAGCTGGGGGACCTCTGGAAACACCATATATTTT. It is translated as CASSWGTSGNTIYF.

This clonotype was counted only a few times. V and J are TRBV10-3 and TRBJ2-4; a possible D gene is TRBD1 (5 bases). CDR1 is ENHRY and CDR2 is SYGVKD in the germline V gene. V dropped 10 bases and J dropped 0 bases, with 13 bases sitting between them. The CDR3 runs 14 residues. The CDR3 sequence is CATRDGLAKNIQYF. For the CDR3, the DNA is TGTGCCACCAGGGATGGTTTAGCCAAAAACATTCAGTACTTC.

This clonotype was counted many times. V usage is TRBV7-8 and J usage is TRBJ2-7; D unclear. This CDR3 is 12 amino acids long. The germline CDR1 and CDR2 sequences are SGHVS and FQNEAQ. Trimming left V 1 base short and J 7 bases short, with 8 bases between. The CDR3 sequence is CASSLVGEEQYF. The CDR3 DNA sequence: TGTGCCAGCAGCTTAGTGGGTGAGGAGCAGTACTTC.

This clonotype showed up many times. The chain recombines TRBV18 with TRBJ2-7; TRBD1 agrees at 8 bases. Looked up from germline, CDR1 is KGHSH and CDR2 is LQKENI. This CDR3 has 15 residues. After removal of 2 bases from V and 2 bases from J, the junction contained 5 bases not matched to a gene. The CDR3 sequence is CASSPEQGVPYEQYF. The CDR3 nucleotides are TGTGCCAGCTCACCAGAACAGGGGGTCCCCTACGAGCAGTACTTC.

This clonotype showed up many times. The genes are TRBV20-1 and TRBJ2-2, with D possibly being TRBD2 (5 bases). The length of the CDR3 is 14 residues. Trimming took 3 bases from V and 4 from J, leaving 12 bases between them. Germline V CDR1 and CDR2: DFQATT, SNEGSKA (reference sequence). In nucleotides, the CDR3 is TGCAGTGCTAGGGAGGACGGAAGCACCGGGGAGCTGTTTTTT. This sequence encodes CSAREDGSTGELFF.

The V call is TRBV19, the J call TRBJ2-1; 13 bases are a match to TRBD2. The CDR3 is made up of 15 amino acids. The germline CDR1 and CDR2 sequences are LNHDA and SQIVND (reference sequence). J gave up 6 bases and V 7 bases, and 6 bases lay outside the gene matches. DNA for the CDR3: TGTGCCAGTAAGAGGACTAGCGGGAGCGGCAATGAGCAGTTCTTC. Residues: CASKRTSGSGNEQFF.

The rearrangement uses TRBV19 and TRBJ1-5, with 8 bases identical to TRBD1. The J segment lost 2 bases and the V segment lost 1 base, leaving 13 bases of the junction unmatched. This CDR3 contains 19 residues. The V gene's germline CDR1 is LNHDA and CDR2 SQIVND (reference sequence). This CDR3 is CASSIGDRGRAGGNQPQHF. DNA for the CDR3: TGTGCCAGTAGTATAGGCGACAGGGGAAGAGCTGGGGGCAATCAGCCCCAGCATTTT. Full variable domain (remainder filled in from reference TRBV19 and TRBJ1-5): DGGITQSPKYLFRKEGQNVTLSCEQNLNHDAMYWYRQDPGQGLRLIYYSQIVNDFQKGDIAEGYSVSREKKESFPLTVTSAQKNPTAFYLCASSIGDRGRAGGNQPQHFGDGTRLSIL.